This T cell receptor beta chain comes out of a study of blood T cell repertoires in COVID-19. The wider study: Samples came from the United States, Italy and Spain, spanning acute and convalescent COVID-19. Sources were T cells, B-cell-depleted T cells, or PBMCs; the material itself was cDNA or gDNA.

V dropped 3 bases and J dropped 8; count of bases not matched to a gene: 6. CDR1 is MNHEY, CDR2 SMNVEV, per germline (reference sequence). The CDR3 is 13 residues long. The authors' processing: Cell counts per sample came from amplifying reference gene primers. Only in-frame clones appear in the TCRdb table, and some are missing; sequencing was by immunoSEQ multiplex PCR. From that table come the V and J calls and clone size; the DNA was used to work out D and trimming. Of some 250,000 clones in the sample, more than 75% were seen once. The sequence was collected from a woman aged 40 to 50 who had recovered from COVID-19. The J gene is TRBJ1-2, the V gene TRBV27; 7 bases map to TRBD1. Sequencing was performed on peripheral blood. The CDR3 DNA reads TGTGCCAGCAGTTTTGGGCCAGGGGGGGGCTACACCTTC. It is translated as CASSFGPGGGYTF.